Below are 32 T cell receptor beta chains sequenced from a single sample in a study of OX40 agonist ivuxolimab in advanced cancers. Generated by immunoSEQ multiplex PCR, the TCRdb table keeps only in-frame clones and is missing some. The repertoire holds approximately 35,000 clones, more than 60% seen once, with 9.5% to 13% in the top ten. Specimen: CD4+ or CD8+ T cells sorted from blood, collected in a trial of the OX40 agonist ivuxolimab. These receptors came from an adult with an advanced solid tumor such as melanoma, head and neck, liver or kidney cancer.

The chain uses TRBV7-8 and TRBJ1-2, with D unclear. The germline CDR1 and CDR2 sequences are SGHVS and FQNEAQ. The length of the CDR3 is 14 residues. Trimming removed 5 bases from V and 8 bases from J, with 18 bases in between. The CDR3 DNA is TGTGCCAGCAGCCCCCCGCGGAGGGATGGCGGCTACACCTTC. This encodes CASSPPRRDGGYTF.

This sequence joins TRBV27 and TRBJ2-7, with D perhaps matching TRBD1 or TRBD2 (6 bases each). The V end was cut by 2 bases, the J end by 4 bases, with 15 bases between. Germline V gene lookup returns CDR1 MNHEY and CDR2 SMNVEV (reference sequence). This CDR3 spans 15 amino acids. CDR3 sequence reads: CASSLKGVGGYEQYF. DNA of the CDR3: TGTGCCAGCAGTTTAAAGGGTGTAGGGGGGTACGAGCAGTACTTC.

The chain couples TRBV19 to TRBJ2-6; either TRBD1 or TRBD2 may fit D (5 bases each). In germline, CDR1 is LNHDA, CDR2 SQIVND (reference sequence). This CDR3 region has 14 residues. The V end lost 7 bases, the J end lost 0 bases, and 7 bases lay between the germline ends. CDR3 DNA sequence: TGTGCCAGTATGAGGGGCTCTGGGGCCAACGTCCTGACTTTC. Its translation is CASMRGSGANVLTF.

The chain has TRBV2 and TRBJ2-6, with TRBD2 as a possible D gene (7 bases). V was pared by 7 bases and J by 4 bases, with 23 bases between. Germline V lookup: CDR1 SNHLY, CDR2 FYNNEI. This CDR3 region has 18 residues. The CDR3 DNA reads as TGTGCCAGCAACCGGGGGGCAGGTGCCCAGTCCGGGGCCAACGTCCTGACTTTC. Translated, it gives CASNRGAGAQSGANVLTF. The full variable domain, completed using reference TRBV2 and TRBJ2-6, is EPEVTQTPSHQVTQMGQEVILRCVPISNHLYFYWYRQILGQKVEFLVSFYNNEISEKSEIFDDQFSVERPDGSNFTLKIRSTKLEDSAMYFCASNRGAGAQSGANVLTFGAGSRLTVL.

This clone was recorded once. For the CDR3, the DNA is TGTGCCAGCAGATCGGGGGGTAGGGCAGATACGCAGTATTTT. It codes for CASRSGGRADTQYF. The chain links TRBV27 to TRBJ2-3, with 7 positions matching TRBD2. Germline CDR1 and CDR2: MNHEY and SMNVEV (reference sequence). This CDR3 contains 14 residues. V dropped 6 bases and J dropped 4; count of bases not matched to a gene: 7.

Here the CDR3 reads CASSLDRGILNSPLHF. Here the CDR3 DNA reads TGTGCCAGCAGCTTAGACAGGGGGATACTTAATTCACCCCTCCACTTT. The V and J genes are TRBV7-2 and TRBJ1-6, with 8 bases lining up with TRBD1. CDR1 and CDR2 (germline): SGHTA, FQGNSA. The CDR3 has 16 residues. V dropped 1 base and J dropped 6; count of bases not matched to a gene: 5.

This chain joins TRBV5-6 and TRBJ2-1, with D hard to call. Germline V gene data show CDR1 as SGHDT and CDR2 as YYEEEE. This CDR3 contains 13 residues. V shed 10 bases and J shed 1 base, with 12 bases lying between them. This CDR3 is CAGGRGSYNEQFF. CDR3 sequence (DNA): TGTGCCGGTGGACGTGGATCCTACAATGAGCAGTTCTTC.

This clone was seen only once. The chain is built from TRBV7-2 and TRBJ1-1; D gene unclear. CDR3 length: 13 residues. The germline V gene has CDR1 SGHTA and CDR2 FQGNSA. Trimming shortened V by 0 bases and J by 3 bases, and 5 bases separated the two germline ends. The CDR3 sequence is CASSLATYTEAFF. CDR3 DNA: TGTGCCAGCAGCTTAGCGACATACACTGAAGCTTTCTTT. The variable domain in full, completed from reference TRBV7-2 and TRBJ1-1, reads GAGVSQSPSNKVTEKGKDVELRCDPISGHTALYWYRQSLGQGLEFLIYFQGNSAPDKSGLPSDRFSAERTGGSVSTLTIQRTQQEDSAVYLCASSLATYTEAFFGQGTRLTVV.

A single count supports this clone. The rearrangement joins TRBV5-4 to TRBJ2-3, with D perhaps assigned TRBD1 or TRBD2 (7 bases each). The CDR3 has 16 residues. Germline V gives CDR1 SGHNT, CDR2 YYREEE (reference sequence). Trimming took 1 base from V and 2 from J, leaving 14 bases between them. The CDR3: CASSLFQGGNTDTQYF. CDR3 nucleotide sequence: TGTGCCAGCAGCTTGTTTCAGGGGGGGAACACAGATACGCAGTATTTT.

The chain couples TRBV15 to TRBJ1-1; 9 bases are shared with TRBD1. Germline V gene sequence: CDR1 LNHNV, CDR2 YYDKDF (reference sequence). Germline trimming cut 6 bases from V and 4 bases from J; bases unmatched to any gene: 6. The CDR3 length is 14 residues. CDR3 sequence reads: CATSKTGGGTEAFF. CDR3 bases: TGTGCCACCAGTAAAACAGGGGGCGGCACTGAAGCTTTCTTT.

The rearrangement links TRBV29-1 to TRBJ2-7; 10 bases map to TRBD1. The CDR3 sequence is 15 residues long. Trimming cost V 3 bases and J 0 bases; bases outside gene matches: 5. CDR1 and CDR2 (germline): SQVTM, ANQGSEA. The CDR3 is CSVEGTGDTSYEQYF. The CDR3 DNA is TGCAGCGTTGAGGGGACAGGGGATACCTCCTACGAGCAGTACTTC.

This clone was found once. This sequence joins TRBV19 and TRBJ1-2, with 10 bases fitting TRBD1. The CDR3 runs to 14 residues. The V gene end was trimmed by 7 bases and the J gene end by 5 bases; junction bases not matched to a gene: 7. The germline gives CDR1 LNHDA, CDR2 SQIVND (reference sequence). The CDR3 loop is CASTSTGGVYGYTF. DNA for the CDR3: TGTGCCAGTACCTCGACAGGGGGCGTTTATGGCTACACCTTC.

The V call is TRBV10-3, the J call TRBJ1-3; D unresolved. Germline V lookup: CDR1 ENHRY, CDR2 SYGVKD. Trimming took 3 bases from V and 1 from J, leaving 7 bases between them. The CDR3 has 14 residues. The DNA for the CDR3 is TGTGCCATCAGTGACTGGGGTTCTGGAAACACCATATATTTT. Protein product: CAISDWGSGNTIYF.

The gene calls are TRBV5-4 and TRBJ2-2; possibly TRBD2 for D (7 bases). The CDR3 length is 15 residues. The germline gives CDR1 SGHNT, CDR2 YYREEE (reference sequence). The ends were cut back, 3 bases at V and 7 bases at J, with 16 bases in the middle. In nucleotides, the CDR3 is TGTGCCAGCAGCTCCCTTGGGGGGGCGAACGGGGAGCTGTTTTTT. Translating it yields CASSSLGGANGELFF.

The V call is TRBV7-9, the J call TRBJ2-5; D gene unclear. The CDR3 spans 14 residues. The V gene lost 5 bases and the J gene lost 4 bases, with 14 bases spanning the gap. CDR1 and CDR2 (germline): SEHNR, FQNEAQ (reference sequence). This CDR3 reads CASSGLRIVETQYF. For the CDR3, the DNA is TGTGCCAGCAGCGGCTTGCGAATTGTAGAGACCCAGTACTTC. The full variable domain, rest sourced from reference TRBV7-9 and TRBJ2-5, is DTGVSQNPRHKITKRGQNVTFRCDPISEHNRLYWYRQTLGQGPEFLTYFQNEAQLEKSRLLSDRFSAERPKGSFSTLEIQRTEQGDSAMYLCASSGLRIVETQYFGPGTRLLVL.

This chain links TRBV7-9 with TRBJ2-3; D might be TRBD1 or TRBD2, each matching 5 bases. CDR1 and CDR2 (germline): SEHNR, FQNEAQ (reference sequence). Trimming pared 0 bases from V and 6 bases from J, leaving 13 bases between. This CDR3 contains 15 residues. In nucleotides, the CDR3 is TGTGCCAGCAGCTTAGCAGGGACCTCGGCGGATACGCAGTATTTT. It encodes CASSLAGTSADTQYF.

The rearrangement joins TRBV29-1 to TRBJ2-5, with D tentatively TRBD1 (5 bases). V was shortened by 1 base and J by 7 bases, with 10 bases between the two germline ends. This CDR3 comprises 12 residues. Germline V gene data show CDR1 as SQVTM and CDR2 as ANQGSEA. The CDR3, as DNA: TGCAGCGTTGAAGGGGGTGGGGCGACCCAGTACTTC. Residues: CSVEGGGATQYF.

This clone appeared a single time. The chain carries TRBV6-6 and TRBJ1-2; maybe TRBD1 (6 bases). Germline CDR1 is MNHNY and CDR2 is SVGAGI (reference sequence). V was shortened by 4 bases and J by 4 bases, with 16 bases between the two germline ends. The CDR3 covers 15 residues. The CDR3 spells CASSSRMGAGYGYTF. As DNA, the CDR3 is TGTGCCAGCAGTTCGCGAATGGGGGCGGGCTATGGCTACACCTTC.

This chain uses TRBV6-6 with TRBJ1-6; D not resolved. V lost 6 bases to trimming and J lost 5 bases, with 14 bases between them. The germline V gene encodes CDR1 MNHNY and CDR2 SVGAGI (reference sequence). The CDR3 spans 15 residues. CDR3 amino acids: CASSLKAINNSPLHF. CDR3 nucleotides: TGTGCCAGCAGCCTCAAGGCTATCAATAATTCACCCCTCCACTTT.

This clone was found a few times. V usage is TRBV13 and J usage is TRBJ2-1, with D perhaps assigned TRBD1 or TRBD2 (5 bases each). Trimming pared 1 base from V and 0 bases from J, leaving 10 bases between. This CDR3 is built from 16 residues. Germline V lookup: CDR1 PRHDT, CDR2 FYEKMQ (reference sequence). In DNA, the CDR3 is TGTGCCAGCAGCTTAGCGGGGCGGAGCTCCTACAATGAGCAGTTCTTC. Its translation is CASSLAGRSSYNEQFF.

The rearrangement uses TRBV5-6 and TRBJ2-3, with 8 nucleotides matching TRBD1. The CDR3 is 16 amino acids. Unmatched junction bases numbered 11, after V lost 4 bases and J lost 4 bases. Germline V gene lookup returns CDR1 SGHDT and CDR2 YYEEEE. The chain's CDR3 is CASSQVRTGYSDTQYF. In DNA form, the CDR3 reads TGTGCCAGCAGCCAGGTCCGGACAGGGTATTCAGATACGCAGTATTTT.

This sequence joins TRBV13 and TRBJ2-7, with TRBD2 matching 8 bases. The J segment lost 4 bases and the V segment lost 0 bases, leaving 5 bases of the junction unmatched. Germline assignment: CDR1 PRHDT and CDR2 FYEKMQ (reference sequence). The CDR3 contains 15 residues. The CDR3 region is CASSLGTGGKYEQYF. In DNA, the CDR3 is TGTGCCAGCAGCTTAGGAACGGGGGGGAAGTACGAGCAGTACTTC.

This clone occurred once. V is TRBV27 and J is TRBJ1-2; tentatively, D is TRBD1 (6 bases). The V end was cut by 6 bases, the J end by 3 bases, with 14 bases between. This CDR3 has 14 residues. Germline assignment: CDR1 MNHEY and CDR2 SMNVEV (reference sequence). The CDR3 DNA sequence: TGTGCCAGCAGCCCCAGGGGCAGGGACTATGGCTACACCTTC. The encoded protein is CASSPRGRDYGYTF.

This clone was observed a few times. The chain carries TRBV5-4 and TRBJ1-2; unclear D gene. V shed 3 bases and J shed 2 bases, with 14 bases lying between them. This CDR3 is 15 amino acids long. Germline loops: CDR1 SGHNT, CDR2 YYREEE (reference sequence). The CDR3 bases are TGTGCCAGCAGCTCGTACAGTGGACCCAACTATGGCTACACCTTC. It codes for CASSSYSGPNYGYTF.

This chain joins TRBV30 and TRBJ1-2; a weak D match, TRBD1 (6 bases). Per germline, CDR1 GTSNPN and CDR2 SVGIG (reference sequence). This CDR3 is 13 amino acids long. The CDR3 loop is CAWDIAGNYGYTF. The CDR3 DNA follows: TGTGCATGGGACATTGCAGGGAACTATGGCTACACCTTC.

The chain carries TRBV6-1 and TRBJ1-5; no firm D call. V shed 10 bases and J shed 1 base, with 8 bases lying between them. Per the germline V gene, CDR1 is MNHNS and CDR2 is SASEGT. The CDR3 loop spans 12 amino acids. The CDR3 nucleotides are TGTGCCATCGTAAGAAGCAATCAGCCCCAGCATTTT. Encoded protein: CAIVRSNQPQHF.

Sample share makes this clone medium-sized. The chain has TRBV30 and TRBJ1-6, with 8 bases matching TRBD1. The CDR3 has 15 residues. With 8 bases clipped from V and 7 bases from J, the junction kept 13 bases outside the gene matches. Per germline, CDR1 GTSNPN and CDR2 SVGIG (reference sequence). The CDR3: CARTSRTGINSPLHF. The CDR3 nucleotides are TGTGCCCGAACAAGCCGGACAGGGATCAATTCACCCCTCCACTTT.

The chain carries TRBV6-6 and TRBJ1-1; D is undetermined. Germline CDR1 and CDR2: MNHNY and SVGAGI (reference sequence). V was pared by 6 bases and J by 3 bases, with 11 bases between. This CDR3 is 13 amino acids long. The CDR3 region is CASSPSRDTEAFF. The CDR3, as DNA: TGTGCCAGCAGCCCATCGAGGGACACTGAAGCTTTCTTT.

The J gene is TRBJ1-4, the V gene TRBV28; possible D gene TRBD1, 5 bases. The CDR3 extends over 13 amino acids. V was shortened by 10 bases and J by 1 base, with 10 bases between the two germline ends. CDR1 and CDR2 (germline): MDHEN, SYDVKM. The CDR3 spells CATLRETNEKLFF. CDR3 bases: TGTGCCACCCTCAGGGAAACTAATGAAAAACTGTTTTTT.

This clone was detected once. V usage is TRBV14 and J usage is TRBJ2-5, with D unresolved. The CDR3 runs to 15 residues. Germline V gives CDR1 SGHDN, CDR2 FVKESK. Trimming removed 4 bases from V and 5 bases from J, with 17 bases in between. CDR3 amino acids: CASSPRSLKEETQYF. In DNA form, the CDR3 reads TGTGCCAGCAGCCCCCGTAGCCTAAAGGAGGAGACCCAGTACTTC.

The V and J genes are TRBV9 and TRBJ2-5; D is unresolved. The CDR3 sequence is 12 residues long. The V end was cut by 2 bases, the J end by 4 bases, with 6 bases between. Germline CDR1 SGDLS, CDR2 YYNGEE. For the CDR3, the DNA is TGTGCCAGCAGCGTGACTGGAGAGACCCAGTACTTC. This encodes CASSVTGETQYF.

The V and J genes are TRBV5-1 and TRBJ1-4; perhaps TRBD1 as D (6 bases). Germline CDR1 is SGHRS and CDR2 is YFSETQ. This CDR3 region has 13 residues. Trimming took off 2 bases at V and 8 bases at J, with 10 bases between the two ends. The CDR3 loop reads CASSLTGPEKLFF. The CDR3 nucleotides are TGCGCCAGCAGCTTAACAGGGCCCGAAAAACTGTTTTTT.